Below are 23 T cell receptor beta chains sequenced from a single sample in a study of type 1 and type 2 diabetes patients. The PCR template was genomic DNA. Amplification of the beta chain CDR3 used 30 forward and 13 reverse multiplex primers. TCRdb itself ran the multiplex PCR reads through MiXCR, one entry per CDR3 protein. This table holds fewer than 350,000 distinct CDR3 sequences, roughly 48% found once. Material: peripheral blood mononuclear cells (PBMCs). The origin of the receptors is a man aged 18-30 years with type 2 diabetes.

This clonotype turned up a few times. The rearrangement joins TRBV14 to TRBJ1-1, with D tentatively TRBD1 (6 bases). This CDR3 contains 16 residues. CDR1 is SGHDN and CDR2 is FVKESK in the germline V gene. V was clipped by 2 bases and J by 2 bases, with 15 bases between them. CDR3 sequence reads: CASSQRVGGGNTEAFF. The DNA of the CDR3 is TGTGCCAGCAGCCAAAGGGTTGGCGGGGGCAACACTGAAGCTTTCTTT.

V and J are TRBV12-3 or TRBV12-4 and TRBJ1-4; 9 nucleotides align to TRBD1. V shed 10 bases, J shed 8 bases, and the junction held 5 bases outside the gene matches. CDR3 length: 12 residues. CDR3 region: CATQGAREKLFF. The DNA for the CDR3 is TGTGCCACACAGGGGGCCAGGGAAAAACTGTTTTTT.

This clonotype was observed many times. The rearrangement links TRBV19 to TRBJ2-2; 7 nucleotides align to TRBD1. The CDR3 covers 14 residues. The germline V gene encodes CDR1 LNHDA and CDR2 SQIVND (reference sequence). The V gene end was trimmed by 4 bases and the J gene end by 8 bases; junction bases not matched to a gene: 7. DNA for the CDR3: TGTGCCAGTAGTACGAGACAGGGCGGGGGGGAGCTGTTTTTT. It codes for CASSTRQGGGELFF.

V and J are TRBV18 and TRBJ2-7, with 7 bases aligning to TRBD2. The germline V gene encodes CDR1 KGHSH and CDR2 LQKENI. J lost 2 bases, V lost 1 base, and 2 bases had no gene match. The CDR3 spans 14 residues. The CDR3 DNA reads TGTGCCAGCTCACCACAGGGACTAACCTACGAGCAGTACTTC. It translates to CASSPQGLTYEQYF.

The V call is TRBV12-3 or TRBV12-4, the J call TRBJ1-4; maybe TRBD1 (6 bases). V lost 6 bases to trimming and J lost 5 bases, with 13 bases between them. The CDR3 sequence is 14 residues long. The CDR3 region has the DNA TGTGCCAGCAGCCGGGACACCCGAAATGAAAAACTGTTTTTT. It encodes CASSRDTRNEKLFF.

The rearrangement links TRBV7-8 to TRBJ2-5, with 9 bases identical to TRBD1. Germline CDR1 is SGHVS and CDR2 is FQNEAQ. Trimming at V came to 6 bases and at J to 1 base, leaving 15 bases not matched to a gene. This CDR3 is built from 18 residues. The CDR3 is CASSLGQGLGLFQETQYF. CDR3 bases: TGTGCCAGCAGTTTGGGACAGGGTTTGGGGCTATTCCAAGAGACCCAGTACTTC.

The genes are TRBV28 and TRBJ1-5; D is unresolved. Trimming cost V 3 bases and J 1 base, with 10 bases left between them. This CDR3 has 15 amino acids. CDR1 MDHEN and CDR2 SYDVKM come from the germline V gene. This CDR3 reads CASSFLFGSNQPQHF. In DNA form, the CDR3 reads TGTGCCAGCAGTTTTCTGTTCGGGAGCAATCAGCCCCAGCATTTT.

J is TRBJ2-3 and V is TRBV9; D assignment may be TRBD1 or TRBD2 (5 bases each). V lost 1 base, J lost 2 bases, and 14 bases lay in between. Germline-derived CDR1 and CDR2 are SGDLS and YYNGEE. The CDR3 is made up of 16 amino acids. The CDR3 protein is CASSVSGPALTDTQYF. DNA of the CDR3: TGTGCCAGCAGCGTATCGGGACCGGCACTCACAGATACGCAGTATTTT.

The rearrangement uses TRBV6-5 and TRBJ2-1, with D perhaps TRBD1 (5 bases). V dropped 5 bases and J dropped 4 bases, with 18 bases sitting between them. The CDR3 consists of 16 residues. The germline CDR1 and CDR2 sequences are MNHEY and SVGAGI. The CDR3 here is CASSKNVDTVYNEQFF. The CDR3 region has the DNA TGTGCCAGCAGTAAAAACGTGGACACGGTTTACAATGAGCAGTTCTTC.

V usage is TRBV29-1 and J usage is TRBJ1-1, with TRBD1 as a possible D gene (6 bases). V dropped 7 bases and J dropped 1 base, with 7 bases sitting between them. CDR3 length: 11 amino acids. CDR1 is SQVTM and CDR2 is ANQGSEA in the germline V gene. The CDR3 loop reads CSGTANTEAFF. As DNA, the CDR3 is TGCAGCGGGACAGCGAACACTGAAGCTTTCTTT.

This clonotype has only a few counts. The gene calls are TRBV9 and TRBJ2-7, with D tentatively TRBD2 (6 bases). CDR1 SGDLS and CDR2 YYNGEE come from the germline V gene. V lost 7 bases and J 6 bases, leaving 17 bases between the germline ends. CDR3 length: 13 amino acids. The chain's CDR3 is CASSASGTREQYF. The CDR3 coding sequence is TGTGCCAGCTCCGCCTCCGGGACTCGCGAGCAGTACTTC.

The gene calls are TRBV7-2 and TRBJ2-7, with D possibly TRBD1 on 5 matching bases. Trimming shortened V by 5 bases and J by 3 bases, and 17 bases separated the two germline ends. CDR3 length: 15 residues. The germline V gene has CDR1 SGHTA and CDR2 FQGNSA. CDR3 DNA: TGTGCCAGCAGCCTCACAGGCCTTTCAGGCTACGAGCAGTACTTC. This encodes CASSLTGLSGYEQYF.

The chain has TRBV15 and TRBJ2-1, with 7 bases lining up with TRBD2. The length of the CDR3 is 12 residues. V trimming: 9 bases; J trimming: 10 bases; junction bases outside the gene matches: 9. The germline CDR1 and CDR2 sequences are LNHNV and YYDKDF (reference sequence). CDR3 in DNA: TGTGCCACGGAGGTTATCGGGGGGGAGCAGTTCTTC. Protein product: CATEVIGGEQFF.

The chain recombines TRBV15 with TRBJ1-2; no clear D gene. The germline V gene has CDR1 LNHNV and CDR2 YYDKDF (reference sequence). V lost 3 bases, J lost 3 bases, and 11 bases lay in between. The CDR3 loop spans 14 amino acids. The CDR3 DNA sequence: TGTGCCACCAGCAGTGAAAACAGCGACTATGGCTACACCTTC. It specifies CATSSENSDYGYTF.

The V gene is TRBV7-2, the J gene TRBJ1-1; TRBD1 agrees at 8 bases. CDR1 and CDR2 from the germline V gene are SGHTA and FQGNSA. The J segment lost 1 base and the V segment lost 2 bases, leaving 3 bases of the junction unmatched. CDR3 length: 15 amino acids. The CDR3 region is CASSLYGQGNTEAFF. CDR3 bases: TGTGCCAGCAGCTTATATGGACAGGGGAACACTGAAGCTTTCTTT.

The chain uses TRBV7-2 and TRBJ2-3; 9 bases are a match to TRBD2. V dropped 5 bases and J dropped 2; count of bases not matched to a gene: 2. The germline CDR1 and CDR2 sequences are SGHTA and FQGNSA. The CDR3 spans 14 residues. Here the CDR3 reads CASSMGLATDTQYF. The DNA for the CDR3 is TGTGCCAGCAGCATGGGACTAGCCACAGATACGCAGTATTTT.

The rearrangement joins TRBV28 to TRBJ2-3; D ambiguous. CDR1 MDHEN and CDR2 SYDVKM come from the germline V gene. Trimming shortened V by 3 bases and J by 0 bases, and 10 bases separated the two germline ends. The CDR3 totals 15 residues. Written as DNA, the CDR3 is TGTGCCAGCAGTTTGGGTGGTCTAAGCACAGATACGCAGTATTTT. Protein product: CASSLGGLSTDTQYF.

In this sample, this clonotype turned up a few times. The CDR3 DNA is TGTGCCAGCAGTTTAAATTCTTGGGGCTACACCTTC. Its translation is CASSLNSWGYTF. The gene calls are TRBV12-3 or TRBV12-4 and TRBJ1-2; D remains ambiguous. The V and J ends lost 2 bases and 8 bases respectively, with 9 bases between them. The CDR3 runs 12 residues.

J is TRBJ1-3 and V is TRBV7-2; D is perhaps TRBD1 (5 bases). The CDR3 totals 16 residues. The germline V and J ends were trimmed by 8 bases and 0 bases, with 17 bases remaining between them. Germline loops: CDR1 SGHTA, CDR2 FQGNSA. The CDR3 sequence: CASGSAGTLSGNTIYF. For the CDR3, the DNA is TGTGCCAGCGGCTCGGCCGGGACCCTCTCTGGAAACACCATATATTTT. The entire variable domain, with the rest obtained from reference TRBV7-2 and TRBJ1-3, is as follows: GAGVSQSPSNKVTEKGKDVELRCDPISGHTALYWYRQSLGQGLEFLIYFQGNSAPDKSGLPSDRFSAERTGGSVSTLTIQRTQQEDSAVYLCASGSAGTLSGNTIYFGEGSWLTVV.

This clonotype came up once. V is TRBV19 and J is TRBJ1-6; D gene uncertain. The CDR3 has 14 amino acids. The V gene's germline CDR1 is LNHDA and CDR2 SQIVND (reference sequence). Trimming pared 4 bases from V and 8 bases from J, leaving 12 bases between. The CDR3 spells CASSTGRRDSPLHF. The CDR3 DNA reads TGTGCCAGTAGTACGGGCAGGAGAGATTCACCCCTCCACTTT.

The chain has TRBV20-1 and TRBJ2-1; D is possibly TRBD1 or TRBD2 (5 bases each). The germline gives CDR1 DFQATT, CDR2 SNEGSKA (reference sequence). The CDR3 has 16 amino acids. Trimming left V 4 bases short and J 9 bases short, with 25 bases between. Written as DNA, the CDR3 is TGCAGTGCTAAAAGTAGTTCGGGGCTAGTCAGCGGTGAGCAGTTCTTC. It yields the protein CSAKSSSGLVSGEQFF.

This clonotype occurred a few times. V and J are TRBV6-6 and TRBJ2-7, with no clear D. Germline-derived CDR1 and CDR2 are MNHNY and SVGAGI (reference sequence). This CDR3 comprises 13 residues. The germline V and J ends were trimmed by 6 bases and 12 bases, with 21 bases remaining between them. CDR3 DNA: TGTGCCAGCAGGGAAGCTTGGAACGCTGTTGTGTACTTC. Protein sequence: CASREAWNAVVYF.

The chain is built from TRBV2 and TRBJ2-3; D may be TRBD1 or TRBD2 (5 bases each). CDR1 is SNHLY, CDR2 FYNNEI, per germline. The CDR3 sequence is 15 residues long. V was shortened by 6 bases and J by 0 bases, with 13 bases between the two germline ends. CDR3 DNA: TGTGCCAGCAGGGGCCCTGGGGGAAGCACAGATACGCAGTATTTT. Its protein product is CASRGPGGSTDTQYF. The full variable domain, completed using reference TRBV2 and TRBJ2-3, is EPEVTQTPSHQVTQMGQEVILRCVPISNHLYFYWYRQILGQKVEFLVSFYNNEISEKSEIFDDQFSVERPDGSNFTLKIRSTKLEDSAMYFCASRGPGGSTDTQYFGPGTRLTVL.